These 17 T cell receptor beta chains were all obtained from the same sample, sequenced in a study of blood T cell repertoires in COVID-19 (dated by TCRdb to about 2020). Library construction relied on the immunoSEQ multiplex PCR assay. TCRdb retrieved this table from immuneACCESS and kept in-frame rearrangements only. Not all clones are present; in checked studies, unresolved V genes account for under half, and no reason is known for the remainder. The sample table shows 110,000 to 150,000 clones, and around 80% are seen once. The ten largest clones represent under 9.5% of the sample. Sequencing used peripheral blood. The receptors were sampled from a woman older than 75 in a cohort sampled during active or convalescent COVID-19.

For the CDR3, the DNA is TGTGCCAGCAGACCTTCGACAGCGCACTATGGCTACACCTTC. Its translation is CASRPSTAHYGYTF. The chain recombines TRBV9 with TRBJ1-2, with D possibly being TRBD1 (5 bases). CDR1 SGDLS and CDR2 YYNGEE come from the germline V gene. V lost 5 bases to trimming and J lost 3 bases, with 14 bases between them. The CDR3 contains 14 residues.

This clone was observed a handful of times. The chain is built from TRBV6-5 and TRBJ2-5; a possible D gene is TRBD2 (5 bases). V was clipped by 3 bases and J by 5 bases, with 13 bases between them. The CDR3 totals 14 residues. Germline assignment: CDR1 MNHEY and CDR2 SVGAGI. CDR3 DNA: TGTGCCAGCAGTTATCCGGACCCGGGGGAGACCCAGTACTTC. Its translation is CASSYPDPGETQYF.

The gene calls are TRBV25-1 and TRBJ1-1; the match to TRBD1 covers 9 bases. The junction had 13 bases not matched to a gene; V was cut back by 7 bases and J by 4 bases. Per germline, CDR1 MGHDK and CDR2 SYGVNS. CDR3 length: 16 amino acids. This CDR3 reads CASTTPGQGVSTEAFF. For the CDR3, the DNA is TGTGCCAGCACGACCCCGGGACAGGGTGTTTCCACTGAAGCTTTCTTT.

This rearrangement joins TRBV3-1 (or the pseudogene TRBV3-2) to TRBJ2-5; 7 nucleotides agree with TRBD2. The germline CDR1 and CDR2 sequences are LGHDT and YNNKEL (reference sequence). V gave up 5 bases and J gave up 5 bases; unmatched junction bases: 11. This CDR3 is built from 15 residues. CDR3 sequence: CASSGHPGGGETQYF. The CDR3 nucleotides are TGTGCCAGCAGCGGGCACCCGGGGGGTGGGGAGACCCAGTACTTC.

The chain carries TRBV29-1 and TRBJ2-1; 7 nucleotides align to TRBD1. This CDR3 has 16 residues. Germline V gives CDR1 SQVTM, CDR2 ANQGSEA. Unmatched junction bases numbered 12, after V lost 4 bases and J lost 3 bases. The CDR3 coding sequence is TGCAGCGTTGCCGGACAGGAGAATACTTTCTACAATGAGCAGTTCTTC. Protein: CSVAGQENTFYNEQFF.

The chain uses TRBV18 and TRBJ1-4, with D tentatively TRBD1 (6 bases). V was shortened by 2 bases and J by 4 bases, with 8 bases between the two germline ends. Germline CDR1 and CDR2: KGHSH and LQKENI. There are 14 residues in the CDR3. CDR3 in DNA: TGTGCCAGCTCACCAGGACAGTTTAATGAAAAACTGTTTTTT. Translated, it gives CASSPGQFNEKLFF. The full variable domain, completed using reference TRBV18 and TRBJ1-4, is NAGVMQNPRHLVRRRGQEARLRCSPMKGHSHVYWYRQLPEEGLKFMVYLQKENIIDESGMPKERFSAEFPKEGPSILRIQQVVRGDSAAYFCASSPGQFNEKLFFGSGTQLSVL.

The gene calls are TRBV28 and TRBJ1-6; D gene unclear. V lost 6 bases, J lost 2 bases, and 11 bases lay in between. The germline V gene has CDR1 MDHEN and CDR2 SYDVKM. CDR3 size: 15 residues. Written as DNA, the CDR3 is TGTGCCAGCAGCTCCTATAGCCCCTATAATTCACCCCTCCACTTT. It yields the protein CASSSYSPYNSPLHF. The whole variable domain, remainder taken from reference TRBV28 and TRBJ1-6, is DVKVTQSSRYLVKRTGEKVFLECVQDMDHENMFWYRQDPGLGLRLIYFSYDVKMKEKGDIPEGYSVSREKKERFSLILESASTNQTSMYLCASSSYSPYNSPLHFGNGTRLTVT.

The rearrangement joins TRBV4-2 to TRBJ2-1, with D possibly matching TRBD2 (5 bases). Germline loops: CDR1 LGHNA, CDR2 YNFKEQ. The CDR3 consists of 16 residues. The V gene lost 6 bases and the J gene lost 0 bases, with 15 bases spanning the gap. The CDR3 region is CASRAEGISSYNEQFF. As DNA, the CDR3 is TGTGCCAGCAGAGCGGAAGGAATAAGCTCCTACAATGAGCAGTTCTTC.

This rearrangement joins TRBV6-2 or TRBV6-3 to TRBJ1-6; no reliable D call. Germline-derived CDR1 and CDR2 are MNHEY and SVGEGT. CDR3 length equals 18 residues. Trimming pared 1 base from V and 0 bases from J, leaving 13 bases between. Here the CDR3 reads CASSYLGDLSSYNSPLHF. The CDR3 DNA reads TGTGCCAGCAGTTACTTGGGAGACCTAAGCTCCTATAATTCACCCCTCCACTTT.

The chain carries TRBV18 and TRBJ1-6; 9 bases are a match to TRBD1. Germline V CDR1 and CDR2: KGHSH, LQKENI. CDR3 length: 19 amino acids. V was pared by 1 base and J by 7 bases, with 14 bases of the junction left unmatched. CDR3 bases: TGTGCCAGCTCACCACTTTCGACAGGGGGAAGTCGCTCAAATTCACCCCTCCACTTT. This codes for CASSPLSTGGSRSNSPLHF.

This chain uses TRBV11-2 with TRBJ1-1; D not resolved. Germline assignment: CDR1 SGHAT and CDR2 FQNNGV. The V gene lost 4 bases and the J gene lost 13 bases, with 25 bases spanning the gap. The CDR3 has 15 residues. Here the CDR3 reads CASSSHPVTTPAVFF. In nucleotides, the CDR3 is TGTGCCAGCAGCTCCCACCCTGTAACGACACCTGCAGTTTTCTTT.

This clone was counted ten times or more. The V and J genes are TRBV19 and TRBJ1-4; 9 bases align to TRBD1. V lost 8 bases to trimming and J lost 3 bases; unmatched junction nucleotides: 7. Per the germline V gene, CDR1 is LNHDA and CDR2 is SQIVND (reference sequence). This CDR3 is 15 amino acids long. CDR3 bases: TGTGCCAGTGGGCCTCGACAGGGGGCTAATGAAAAACTGTTTTTT. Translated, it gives CASGPRQGANEKLFF. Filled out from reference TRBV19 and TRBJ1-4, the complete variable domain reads DGGITQSPKYLFRKEGQNVTLSCEQNLNHDAMYWYRQDPGQGLRLIYYSQIVNDFQKGDIAEGYSVSREKKESFPLTVTSAQKNPTAFYLCASGPRQGANEKLFFGSGTQLSVL.

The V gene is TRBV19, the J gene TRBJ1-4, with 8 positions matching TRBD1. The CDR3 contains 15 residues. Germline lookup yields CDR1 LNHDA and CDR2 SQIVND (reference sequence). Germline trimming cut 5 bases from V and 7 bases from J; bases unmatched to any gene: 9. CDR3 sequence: CASSSQGARGEKLFF. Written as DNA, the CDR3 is TGTGCCAGTAGTTCGCAGGGGGCTCGCGGTGAAAAACTGTTTTTT. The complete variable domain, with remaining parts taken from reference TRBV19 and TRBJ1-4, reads DGGITQSPKYLFRKEGQNVTLSCEQNLNHDAMYWYRQDPGQGLRLIYYSQIVNDFQKGDIAEGYSVSREKKESFPLTVTSAQKNPTAFYLCASSSQGARGEKLFFGSGTQLSVL.

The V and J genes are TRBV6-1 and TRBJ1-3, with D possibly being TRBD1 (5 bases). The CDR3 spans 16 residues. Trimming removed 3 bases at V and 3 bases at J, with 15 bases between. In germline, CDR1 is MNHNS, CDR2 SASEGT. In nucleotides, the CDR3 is TGTGCCAGCAGTGAGGGCGCAGGGTGGGATGGAAACACCATATATTTT. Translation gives CASSEGAGWDGNTIYF.

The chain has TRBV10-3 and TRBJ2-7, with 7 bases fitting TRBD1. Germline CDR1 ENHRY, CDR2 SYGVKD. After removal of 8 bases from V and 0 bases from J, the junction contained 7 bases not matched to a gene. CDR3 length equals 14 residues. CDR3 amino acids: CAISGTEISYEQYF. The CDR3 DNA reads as TGTGCCATCTCCGGGACAGAAATCTCCTACGAGCAGTACTTC.

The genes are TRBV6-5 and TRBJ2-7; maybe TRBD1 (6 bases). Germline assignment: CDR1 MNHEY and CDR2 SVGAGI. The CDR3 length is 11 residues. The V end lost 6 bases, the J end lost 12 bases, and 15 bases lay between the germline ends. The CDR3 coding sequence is TGTGCCAGCAGGACTCAGGGGTCTTGGTACTTC. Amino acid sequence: CASRTQGSWYF.

CDR3 loop: CASSAVPGIQETQYF. For the CDR3, the DNA is TGCGCCAGCAGCGCGGTCCCGGGGATCCAAGAGACCCAGTACTTC. This chain links TRBV5-1 with TRBJ2-5, with D possibly matching TRBD2 (5 bases). Germline CDR1 and CDR2: SGHRS and YFSETQ. This CDR3 has 15 residues. V was clipped by 4 bases and J by 1 base, with 14 bases between them.